These T cell receptor beta chains were read from a single sample in a study of graft-versus-host responses after intestinal transplantation. Their antigen targets remain unknown. Here immunoSEQ multiplex PCR was the method, and the copy in TCRdb shows in-frame clones only, minus some. Of roughly 75,000 clones in the sample, roughly 91% were seen once. The sample consisted of unstimulated CD4+ T cells sorted from spleen or lymph node cells, taken before intestinal transplant. All receptors come from a human donor who received an intestinal transplant. Both conserved end residues are part of each CDR3. A D gene is named only where the DNA matches it firmly. Clone size appears in some rows only: once, few, many, or a class for an expanded clone.

v_gene	d_gene	j_gene	abundance	CDR3aa	CDR3nt
TRBV6-1	.	TRBJ2-1	.	CASSPRGREQFF	TGTGCCAGCAGTCCCAGGGGTCGTGAGCAGTTCTTC
TRBV18	TRBD2	TRBJ2-3	.	CASSPTSGGAGDTQYF	TGTGCCAGCTCACCGACTAGCGGGGGGGCAGGAGATACGCAGTATTTT
TRBV6-1	TRBD1	TRBJ1-1	.	CASSRQGGTEAFF	TGTGCCAGCAGTCGACAGGGTGGCACTGAAGCTTTCTTT
TRBV15	TRBD2	TRBJ2-1	.	CATSRENPGRGDEQFF	TGTGCCACCAGCAGAGAGAACCCAGGGCGGGGGGATGAGCAGTTCTTC
TRBV5-1	TRBD1	TRBJ2-2	.	CASSPRTGLPTGELFF	TGCGCCAGCAGTCCCCGGACAGGGCTCCCCACCGGGGAGCTGTTTTTT
TRBV7-2	TRBD2	TRBJ2-3	.	CASSTTLAGGFSTDTQYF	TGTGCCAGCAGCACGACTTTAGCGGGGGGGTTTAGCACAGATACGCAGTATTTT
TRBV19	.	TRBJ1-3	.	CASSISGYSGNTIYF	TGTGCCAGTAGTATCTCAGGGTACAGTGGAAACACCATATATTTT
TRBV9	TRBD1	TRBJ1-6	.	CASSITGTGEGSPLHF	TGTGCCAGCAGCATCACCGGGACAGGGGAAGGTTCACCCCTCCACTTT
TRBV18	.	TRBJ2-7	.	CASSPGSSYEQYF	TGTGCCAGCTCACCAGGGAGCTCCTACGAGCAGTACTTC
TRBV4-3	.	TRBJ2-5	.	CASSRDFMRGGYQETQYF	TGCGCCAGCAGCCGGGACTTCATGAGGGGGGGGTACCAAGAGACCCAGTACTTC
TRBV5-1	.	TRBJ2-7	.	CASSEARNYEQYF	TGCGCCAGCAGCGAGGCTAGAAACTACGAGCAGTACTTC
TRBV25-1	.	TRBJ1-1	.	CASSDSTTMNTEAFF	TGTGCCAGCAGTGATTCCACAACTATGAACACTGAAGCTTTCTTT
TRBV7-8	TRBD1	TRBJ1-5	once	CASSRDRAYSNQPQHF	TGTGCCAGCAGCCGGGACAGGGCTTATAGCAATCAGCCCCAGCATTTT
TRBV19	.	TRBJ1-5	.	CASSLITRSEPQHF	TGTGCCAGTAGCCTTATCACACGCTCTGAGCCCCAGCATTTT
TRBV29-1	TRBD2	TRBJ2-1	once	CSVFALAGPYNEQFF	TGCAGCGTTTTCGCACTAGCGGGCCCCTACAATGAGCAGTTCTTC
TRBV7-6	TRBD2	TRBJ2-3	.	CASSPEIAGGPDTQYF	TGTGCCAGCAGCCCCGAAATAGCGGGGGGGCCAGATACGCAGTATTTT
TRBV27	TRBD1	TRBJ2-1	once	CASSPQSFFAGGGDEQFF	TGTGCCAGCAGTCCCCAAAGTTTTTTTGCAGGGGGCGGGGATGAGCAGTTCTTC
TRBV7-9	TRBD1	TRBJ2-7	once	CASSLELGQVRYEQYF	TGTGCCAGCAGCTTAGAACTGGGACAGGTGAGATACGAGCAGTACTTC
TRBV11-3	TRBD2	TRBJ2-3	.	CASSSHFLADTDTQYF	TGTGCCAGCAGCTCCCACTTTCTAGCGGACACAGATACGCAGTATTTT
TRBV9	.	TRBJ1-6	.	CASSVAGDGSPLHF	TGTGCCAGCAGCGTAGCAGGGGATGGATCACCCCTCCACTTT
TRBV6-1	.	TRBJ2-7	.	CASSEEGQHWATYEQYF	TGTGCCAGCAGTGAAGAAGGACAACACTGGGCTACCTACGAGCAGTACTTC
TRBV30	TRBD1	TRBJ1-4	.	CAWRPTDRDNEKLFF	TGTGCCTGGAGACCTACCGACAGGGATAACGAAAAACTGTTTTTT
TRBV9	TRBD1	TRBJ1-2	.	CASSPWDRVGYTF	TGTGCCAGCAGCCCCTGGGACAGGGTGGGCTACACCTTC
TRBV6-1	.	TRBJ1-3	.	CASSVQGFSGNTIYF	TGTGCCAGCAGTGTACAGGGATTCTCTGGAAACACCATATATTTT
TRBV30	.	TRBJ2-2	.	CAWRGANTGELFF	TGTGCCTGGAGGGGGGCCAACACCGGGGAGCTGTTTTTT
TRBV30	.	TRBJ2-1	.	CAVGKGVDLSGEQFF	TGTGCCGTAGGAAAGGGAGTAGATTTGAGTGGTGAGCAGTTCTTC
TRBV19	TRBD2	TRBJ2-7	.	CASSIASGGPTLYEQYF	TGTGCCAGTAGTATAGCTAGCGGGGGGCCCACCCTTTACGAGCAGTACTTC
TRBV28	.	TRBJ2-3	.	CASSLGGASDTQYF	TGTGCCAGCAGTCTGGGGGGGGCATCAGATACGCAGTATTTT